Following are 29 T cell receptor beta chains from one sample sequenced in a study of spatial heterogeneity in lung cancer. Time point given: sample taken at primary tumor resection. TCRdb independently ran MiXCR on the 5' RACE reads; one entry per CDR3 protein. The data hold approximately 21,000 distinct CDR3 sequences, with roughly 3% observed a single time. The specimen comprised PBMCs, sampled at surgery. These receptors all come from a female donor with early-stage non-small cell lung cancer.

This clonotype was found many times. The V call is TRBV20-1, the J call TRBJ1-2, with 12 nucleotides matching TRBD1. Losses at the gene ends were 4 bases for V and 4 bases for J; bases not matched to a gene: 7. CDR3 length: 15 residues. CDR1 and CDR2 from the germline V gene are DFQATT and SNEGSKA (reference sequence). CDR3 DNA: TGCAGTGCTATTCCGGGACAGGGGGCTAGCTATGGCTACACCTTC. Translated: CSAIPGQGASYGYTF.

The sample holds many counts of this clonotype. This chain connects TRBV20-1 to TRBJ2-1; TRBD2 agrees at 11 bases. There are 15 residues in the CDR3. V was clipped by 6 bases and J by 5 bases; unmatched bases: 9. Germline values: CDR1 DFQATT, CDR2 SNEGSKA (reference sequence). In DNA, the CDR3 is TGCAGTGCCCTCCTACTAGCGGGAGTTAACAATGAGCAGTTCTTC. This codes for CSALLLAGVNNEQFF.

Many counts were recorded for this clonotype. This rearrangement joins TRBV7-9 to TRBJ2-5, with TRBD2 as a possible D gene (6 bases). There are 15 residues in the CDR3. V was trimmed by 4 bases and J by 10 bases, leaving 22 bases between them. Germline CDR1 is SEHNR and CDR2 is FQNEAQ (reference sequence). Here the CDR3 DNA reads TGTGCCAGCAGCTCCCCCGGGCTCAACGGGAGAAGCCAGTACTTC. This translates into CASSSPGLNGRSQYF.

This clonotype appeared many times. The chain carries TRBV4-1 and TRBJ2-1; 12 bases match TRBD2. The CDR3 consists of 21 residues. Trimming cost V 2 bases and J 5 bases; bases outside gene matches: 19. Germline V gene data show CDR1 as MGHRA and CDR2 as YSYEKL. The CDR3 region is CASSQPRTQRTSGIRNNEQFF. The CDR3 bases are TGCGCCAGCAGCCAACCCCGGACACAACGGACTAGCGGGATTAGGAACAATGAGCAGTTCTTC.

The sample holds many counts of this clonotype. The rearrangement uses TRBV5-1 and TRBJ2-1, with 16 nucleotides matching TRBD2. CDR3 length: 16 residues. Germline V lookup: CDR1 SGHRS, CDR2 YFSETQ. Germline trimming cut 4 bases from V and 8 bases from J; bases unmatched to any gene: 6. CDR3 DNA: TGCGCCAGCAGCCGGGAGGGACTAGCGGGAGGGGATGAGCAGTTCTTC. Translated, it gives CASSREGLAGGDEQFF.

This clonotype appeared many times. This sequence joins TRBV6-2 or TRBV6-3 and TRBJ2-3; 8 nucleotides match TRBD2. The junction had 2 bases not matched to a gene; V was cut back by 0 bases and J by 0 bases. The germline V gene has CDR1 MNHEY and CDR2 SVGEGT. The CDR3 is 16 residues long. CDR3 nucleotides: TGTGCCAGCAGTTACTCTAGCGGGGCTAGCACAGATACGCAGTATTTT. Translation gives CASSYSSGASTDTQYF.

In this sample, this clonotype turned up many times. V and J are TRBV28 and TRBJ1-2; 7 bases are shared with TRBD1. The J segment lost 3 bases and the V segment lost 5 bases, leaving 12 bases of the junction unmatched. Germline CDR1 reads MDHEN; CDR2 reads SYDVKM. CDR3 length equals 16 residues. Here the CDR3 DNA reads TGTGCCAGCAGTGCTTCGACAGGGAGGGGTTACTATGGCTACACCTTC. Translating it yields CASSASTGRGYYGYTF.

In its sample, this clonotype was seen many times. The CDR3 DNA reads TGTGCCAGCAGTGAAGACAGCTCCTACGAGCAGTACTTC. Its protein is CASSEDSSYEQYF. The rearrangement links TRBV6-1 to TRBJ2-7, with no clear D. Looked up from germline, CDR1 is MNHNS and CDR2 is SASEGT. The V end was cut by 1 base, the J end by 0 bases, with 4 bases between. This CDR3 has 13 residues.

This clonotype came up a few times. The chain combines TRBV5-1 with TRBJ2-7; 7 bases are shared with TRBD1. This CDR3 is built from 15 residues. Germline CDR1 SGHRS, CDR2 YFSETQ. Trimming cost V 0 bases and J 5 bases; bases outside gene matches: 8. The CDR3: CASSLAVRGTNEQYF. DNA of the CDR3: TGCGCCAGCAGCTTGGCGGTCAGGGGGACGAACGAGCAGTACTTC.

The sample holds many counts of this clonotype. The V call is TRBV29-1, the J call TRBJ2-1; 7 bases agree with TRBD2. Looked up from germline, CDR1 is SQVTM and CDR2 is ANQGSEA. This CDR3 has 15 amino acids. Losses at the gene ends were 7 bases for V and 5 bases for J; bases not matched to a gene: 14. The CDR3 bases are TGCAGCGCCCGGGGGGATCGGACAACCAACAATGAGCAGTTCTTC. This encodes CSARGDRTTNNEQFF.

There are many counts of this clonotype. The chain uses TRBV19 and TRBJ2-1, with 7 bases aligning to TRBD1. Germline V CDR1 and CDR2: LNHDA, SQIVND (reference sequence). The CDR3 contains 13 residues. J gave up 9 bases and V 5 bases, and 7 bases lay outside the gene matches. The chain's CDR3 is CASSRTGVGEQFF. The CDR3, as DNA: TGTGCCAGTAGTCGAACAGGGGTGGGTGAGCAGTTCTTC.

In its sample, this clonotype is medium-sized. V is TRBV5-6 and J is TRBJ2-1; no firm D call. CDR3 length: 16 amino acids. CDR1 SGHDT and CDR2 YYEEEE come from the germline V gene. V was shortened by 2 bases and J by 0 bases, with 12 bases between the two germline ends. CDR3 sequence reads: CASSFPGESSYNEQFF. In DNA form, the CDR3 reads TGTGCCAGCAGCTTCCCCGGAGAAAGCTCCTACAATGAGCAGTTCTTC.

This clonotype came up a few times. This chain uses TRBV23-1 with TRBJ2-3; D is unclear. TRBV23-1 qualifies as an ORF whose function is uncertain. The CDR3 is made up of 15 amino acids. V was cut by 0 bases and J by 2 bases, with 9 bases left in between. The CDR3 is CASSQSPSPTDTQYF. CDR3 nucleotide sequence: TGCGCCAGCAGTCAATCCCCTTCTCCCACAGATACGCAGTATTTT.

This clonotype was counted ten times or more. The rearrangement joins TRBV12-3 or TRBV12-4 to TRBJ2-1, with TRBD2 matching over 8 bases. This CDR3 region has 17 residues. V lost 2 bases, J lost 9 bases, and 15 bases stayed unmatched. The CDR3 loop is CASSLLSGKASGSEQFF. The CDR3 coding sequence is TGTGCCAGCAGTTTATTGTCGGGGAAGGCCAGCGGGAGTGAGCAGTTCTTC.

This clonotype was recorded at least ten times. J is TRBJ2-3 and V is TRBV5-1; 8 positions agree with TRBD2. V shed 4 bases, J shed 0 bases, and the junction held 7 bases outside the gene matches. Germline assignment: CDR1 SGHRS and CDR2 YFSETQ. CDR3 length: 16 amino acids. CDR3 sequence: CASSILGLASTDTQYF. The CDR3 region has the DNA TGCGCCAGCAGCATATTAGGACTAGCCAGCACAGATACGCAGTATTTT.

In this sample, this clonotype turned up many times. The rearrangement uses TRBV12-3 or TRBV12-4 and TRBJ2-1; D is unclear. The CDR3 is made up of 14 amino acids. V lost 1 base to trimming and J lost 7 bases, with 11 bases between them. CDR3 coding DNA: TGTGCCAGCAGTTTAGTTCTTGTCCTAAATGAGCAGTTCTTC. It is translated as CASSLVLVLNEQFF.

This clonotype was detected ten times or more. The chain has TRBV4-1 and TRBJ2-7; perhaps TRBD1 as D (5 bases). Germline CDR1 MGHRA, CDR2 YSYEKL. The V and J ends lost 0 bases and 3 bases respectively, with 9 bases between them. The CDR3 spans 14 residues. CDR3 nucleotides: TGCGCCAGCAGCCAAGACAGGGTTGGCTACGAGCAGTACTTC. Translating it yields CASSQDRVGYEQYF.

Turning to this clonotype: This could be a read error, since a much larger clone is one nucleotide away. The chain links TRBV25-1 to TRBJ2-7; no clear D. V shed 3 bases and J shed 5 bases, with 11 bases lying between them. Per the germline V gene, CDR1 is MGHDK and CDR2 is SYGVNS. The CDR3 consists of 13 residues. As DNA, the CDR3 is TGTGCCAGCAGTGACTTTAAGACCCACGAGCAGTACTTC. Translation gives CASSDFKTHEQYF.

This clonotype has ten or more counts. CDR3 loop: CASSRPSWLAGGYNEQFF. In nucleotides, the CDR3 is TGTGCCAGCAGCCGCCCAAGTTGGCTAGCGGGAGGTTACAATGAGCAGTTCTTC. The chain carries TRBV7-6 and TRBJ2-1; 11 bases line up with TRBD2. The CDR3 consists of 18 residues. V gave up 5 bases and J gave up 4 bases; unmatched junction bases: 13. Looked up from germline, CDR1 is SGHVS and CDR2 is FNYEAQ.

This clonotype was seen at least ten times. The chain has TRBV7-9 and TRBJ2-1; D not resolved. V shed 5 bases and J shed 6 bases, with 17 bases lying between them. CDR3 length equals 15 residues. Germline V lookup: CDR1 SEHNR, CDR2 FQNEAQ (reference sequence). The CDR3 sequence is CASSPLGSRSNEQFF. In nucleotides, the CDR3 is TGTGCCAGCAGCCCTCTGGGGTCTAGGAGCAATGAGCAGTTCTTC.

This clonotype was observed many times. This CDR3 is CASSHGTSGREAKNIQYF. The CDR3 coding sequence is TGCGCCAGCAGCCATGGGACTAGCGGGAGAGAAGCCAAAAACATTCAGTACTTC. This chain links TRBV4-1 with TRBJ2-4; 14 nucleotides align to TRBD2. With V trimmed by 3 bases and J by 0 bases, 4 bases remained unmatched. The CDR3 extends over 18 amino acids. CDR1 is MGHRA, CDR2 YSYEKL, per germline.

The chain is built from TRBV6-5 and TRBJ1-6; no clear D. CDR3 size: 16 residues. V was trimmed by 6 bases and J by 0 bases, leaving 12 bases between them. The germline CDR1 and CDR2 sequences are MNHEY and SVGAGI. CDR3 protein: CASRGRESSYNSPLHF. The DNA of the CDR3 is TGTGCCAGCAGAGGGAGGGAGAGCTCCTATAATTCACCCCTCCACTTT.

The sample holds a few counts of this clonotype. The V call is TRBV7-9, the J call TRBJ2-7; a weak D match, TRBD2 (6 bases). Germline CDR1 is SEHNR and CDR2 is FQNEAQ (reference sequence). This CDR3 spans 14 amino acids. Trimming took off 0 bases at V and 0 bases at J, with 6 bases between the two ends. CDR3 amino acids: CASSLAGSSYEQYF. In nucleotides, the CDR3 is TGTGCCAGCAGCTTAGCCGGGAGCTCCTACGAGCAGTACTTC.

The chain employs TRBV6-1 and TRBJ2-1; TRBD2 might be the D (6 bases). V dropped 9 bases and J dropped 9 bases, with 18 bases sitting between them. The CDR3 spans 13 residues. CDR1 MNHNS and CDR2 SASEGT come from the germline V gene. The CDR3 loop is CASSHQVEGEQFF. The CDR3 nucleotides read TGTGCCAGTTCACATCAGGTGGAGGGTGAGCAGTTCTTC.

This clonotype was observed at least ten times. The J gene is TRBJ2-1, the V gene TRBV29-1; D is ambiguous. V lost 0 bases and J lost 9, with 6 bases in between. Per germline, CDR1 SQVTM and CDR2 ANQGSEA. The CDR3 is 11 residues long. Here the CDR3 DNA reads TGCAGCGTTGAAGATTATCCTGAGCAGTTCTTC. Encoded protein: CSVEDYPEQFF.

This clonotype was detected a few times. The rearrangement joins TRBV12-5 to TRBJ2-2; possible D gene TRBD2, 6 bases. The CDR3 runs to 16 residues. Trimming pared 6 bases from V and 2 bases from J, leaving 16 bases between. From germline, CDR1 is LGHNT and CDR2 FRNRAP. CDR3 DNA sequence: TGTGCTAGTGGGGTAACCGGGACTCCTAACACCGGGGAGCTGTTTTTT. Its protein is CASGVTGTPNTGELFF.

The sample holds many counts of this clonotype. The chain uses TRBV29-1 and TRBJ1-4; 8 bases are shared with TRBD1. Trimming cost V 4 bases and J 7 bases; bases outside gene matches: 8. This CDR3 is 14 amino acids long. Per the germline V gene, CDR1 is SQVTM and CDR2 is ANQGSEA. The CDR3, as DNA: TGCAGCGTTGGGGTGGACAGGGCGTCTGAAAAACTGTTTTTT. Its protein is CSVGVDRASEKLFF. The complete variable domain, with remaining parts taken from reference TRBV29-1 and TRBJ1-4, reads SAVISQKPSRDICQRGTSLTIQCQVDSQVTMMFWYRQQPGQSLTLIATANQGSEATYESGFVIDKFPISRPNLTFSTLTVSNMSPEDSSIYLCSVGVDRASEKLFFGSGTQLSVL.

In its sample, this clonotype was seen many times. The chain uses TRBV5-1 and TRBJ2-7; tentatively, D is TRBD1 (5 bases). The length of the CDR3 is 13 residues. V shed 0 bases and J shed 5 bases, with 9 bases lying between them. The germline CDR1 and CDR2 sequences are SGHRS and YFSETQ. DNA of the CDR3: TGCGCCAGCAGCTTGGCAGGGTCCCACGAGCAGTACTTC. Its translation is CASSLAGSHEQYF.

This clonotype is labeled as medium-sized. The V gene is TRBV11-2, the J gene TRBJ2-2, with 11 nucleotides matching TRBD2. Germline CDR1 reads SGHAT; CDR2 reads FQNNGV. The CDR3 is made up of 17 amino acids. The trim removed 5 bases at V and 2 bases at J, leaving 7 bases unmatched. CDR3 nucleotides: TGTGCCAGCAGCAGACCGGGGACTAGCGGAAACACCGGGGAGCTGTTTTTT. Translated: CASSRPGTSGNTGELFF.